One and the same sample provided the 13 T cell receptor beta chains below, sequenced in a study of T cell repertoires in cytomegalovirus infection. These receptors have no identified antigens. TCRdb fed the reads into MiXCR, producing one record per CDR3 protein. The sample carries under 850,000 distinct CDR3 sequences, around a third recorded once. The sequenced sample was cultured PBMCs, obtained from culture after CMV antigen stimulation. Receptors originate from a human donor in good health (CMV status not recorded). Some clones in this sample may be carry-over from other donors' samples.

The V call is TRBV6-2 or TRBV6-3, the J call TRBJ2-7; D remains ambiguous. The germline V and J ends were trimmed by 4 bases and 2 bases, with 18 bases remaining between them. Germline loops: CDR1 MNHEY, CDR2 SVGEGT. CDR3 length: 16 amino acids. The CDR3 coding sequence is TGTGCCAGCAGTTCCTCGGACCCCTGGAGACCCTACGAGCAGTACTTC. It specifies CASSSSDPWRPYEQYF.

This clonotype was picked up a small number of times. This chain uses TRBV4-1 with TRBJ1-4; 8 bases line up with TRBD1. CDR3 length: 14 amino acids. Unmatched junction bases numbered 6, after V lost 6 bases and J lost 6 bases. Per the germline V gene, CDR1 is MGHRA and CDR2 is YSYEKL. The CDR3 reads CASSRRGRDEKLFF. Here the CDR3 DNA reads TGCGCCAGCAGTCGCAGGGGGCGCGATGAAAAACTGTTTTTT.

V and J are TRBV6-1 and TRBJ1-6, with 7 positions matching TRBD1. Germline loops: CDR1 MNHNS, CDR2 SASEGT. V shed 2 bases, J shed 9 bases, and the junction held 10 bases outside the gene matches. The CDR3 has 16 amino acids. The CDR3: CASSEPTGRFSSPLHF. The CDR3 DNA reads TGTGCCAGCAGTGAACCGACAGGGAGATTTAGTTCACCCCTCCACTTT.

This clonotype was seen more than once but under ten times. V and J are TRBV4-3 and TRBJ2-1, with 8 bases lining up with TRBD2. The V gene end was trimmed by 1 base and the J gene end by 3 bases; junction bases not matched to a gene: 14. Germline CDR1 LGHNA, CDR2 YSLEER. The CDR3 is 19 residues long. Written as DNA, the CDR3 is TGCGCCAGCAGCCAAGTGGCCCCCTCAACTAGCGGATACTACAATGAGCAGTTCTTC. Protein product: CASSQVAPSTSGYYNEQFF.

The sample holds a few counts of this clonotype. The chain is built from TRBV28 and TRBJ2-7, with no clear D. Deletions cut 6 bases from V and 6 bases from J, with 12 bases between. Germline V gene sequence: CDR1 MDHEN, CDR2 SYDVKM. CDR3 length equals 12 residues. The CDR3 here is CASSPHLIEQYF. CDR3 sequence (DNA): TGTGCCAGCAGCCCCCATCTTATCGAGCAGTACTTC.

A note on this clonotype: Mismatch with germline at one junction end may stem from a read error. The genes are TRBV5-3 and TRBJ1-2; D is ambiguous. TRBV5-3 is an ORF, with its function uncertain. The length of the CDR3 is 15 residues. The CDR3 nucleotides are TGTGCCAGCAGCTTGGCCAGTAGCATGAACTATGGCTACACCTTC. Protein product: CASSLASSMNYGYTF.

This clonotype was detected only once. This chain uses TRBV20-1 with TRBJ2-1; no definite D call. The CDR3 is made up of 11 amino acids. Germline CDR1 reads DFQATT; CDR2 reads SNEGSKA (reference sequence). The V end was cut by 3 bases, the J end by 8 bases, with 8 bases between. The CDR3 is CSAREWDEQFF. For the CDR3, the DNA is TGCAGTGCTAGGGAGTGGGATGAGCAGTTCTTC.

This rearrangement joins TRBV6-1 to TRBJ2-2; tentative D call: TRBD2 (5 bases). CDR1 is MNHNS, CDR2 SASEGT, per germline. The CDR3 totals 14 residues. V gave up 0 bases and J gave up 5 bases, with 7 bases separating them. In DNA form, the CDR3 reads TGTGCCAGCAGTGAAGCGCGAGGGACCGGGGAGCTGTTTTTT. Amino acids: CASSEARGTGELFF.

The chain carries TRBV28 and TRBJ1-4; the D gene is possibly TRBD1 (5 bases). The V end lost 6 bases, the J end lost 3 bases, and 14 bases lay between the germline ends. The CDR3 is made up of 15 amino acids. Germline V gives CDR1 MDHEN, CDR2 SYDVKM. The CDR3 bases are TGTGCCAGCAGGGGGACCGGCGAGGCTAATGAAAAACTGTTTTTT. Amino acid sequence: CASRGTGEANEKLFF.

The chain employs TRBV4-1 and TRBJ2-1; TRBD1 matches at 9 bases. The CDR3 is made up of 15 amino acids. Trimming cost V 3 bases and J 8 bases; bases outside gene matches: 8. CDR1 is MGHRA, CDR2 YSYEKL, per germline. The CDR3 DNA reads as TGCGCCAGCAGCCAGGACGGACAGGGGCGGTATGAGCAGTTCTTC. It translates to CASSQDGQGRYEQFF.

The chain is built from TRBV28 and TRBJ1-5, with a weak D call TRBD1 (6 bases). V gave up 10 bases and J gave up 5 bases, with 24 bases separating them. This CDR3 comprises 16 residues. Germline values: CDR1 MDHEN, CDR2 SYDVKM. The CDR3 protein is CATRRGLGALDQPQHF. CDR3 sequence (DNA): TGTGCCACCCGGCGGGGTTTGGGGGCACTAGATCAGCCCCAGCATTTT.

The chain carries TRBV7-2 and TRBJ2-1; the match to TRBD2 covers 10 bases. CDR1 and CDR2 (germline): SGHTA, FQGNSA. The CDR3 extends over 17 amino acids. With 2 bases clipped from V and 8 bases from J, the junction kept 12 bases outside the gene matches. DNA for the CDR3: TGTGCCAGCAGCTTAACCCCCCCTAGCGGGAGTTTCGATGAGCAGTTCTTC. Translating it yields CASSLTPPSGSFDEQFF.

This clonotype was counted many times. CDR3 coding DNA: TGTGCCCTCACTGGCGGCGGGGATCAAGAGACCCAGTACTTC. Protein: CALTGGGDQETQYF. The rearrangement uses TRBV7-2 and TRBJ2-5; weak D call: TRBD2 (6 bases). Germline V lookup: CDR1 SGHTA, CDR2 FQGNSA. This CDR3 comprises 14 residues. The V gene lost 11 bases and the J gene lost 2 bases, with 18 bases spanning the gap.